The T cell receptor (beta chain) described here comes from a study of response to subunit inactivated influenza vaccine. Study findings and constraints: Few new T cells, the authors suggested, are recruited by each seasonal influenza vaccination.

TCRdb re-called the RT-PCR reads through MiXCR, storing one row per CDR3 protein. Counted here are about 540,000 distinct CDR3 sequences, around 15% occurring once; the ten biggest clones make up approximately 10%. This clonotype was counted ten times or more. Its antigen remains unidentified. The CDR3 is 15 residues long. With 0 bases clipped from V and 3 bases from J, the junction kept 3 bases outside the gene matches. The germline CDR1 and CDR2 sequences are LGHDT and YNNKEL (reference sequence). This sequence originates from a man aged 45-65 years who received an inactivated influenza vaccine. The chain employs TRBV3-1 and TRBJ2-3, with 7 bases identical to TRBD1. The sample consisted of PBMCs from blood, taken less than 13 days after vaccination. DNA of the CDR3: TGTGCCAGCAGCCAAGAGGGCAGGGGGACAGATACGCAGTATTTT. Encoded protein: CASSQEGRGTDTQYF.